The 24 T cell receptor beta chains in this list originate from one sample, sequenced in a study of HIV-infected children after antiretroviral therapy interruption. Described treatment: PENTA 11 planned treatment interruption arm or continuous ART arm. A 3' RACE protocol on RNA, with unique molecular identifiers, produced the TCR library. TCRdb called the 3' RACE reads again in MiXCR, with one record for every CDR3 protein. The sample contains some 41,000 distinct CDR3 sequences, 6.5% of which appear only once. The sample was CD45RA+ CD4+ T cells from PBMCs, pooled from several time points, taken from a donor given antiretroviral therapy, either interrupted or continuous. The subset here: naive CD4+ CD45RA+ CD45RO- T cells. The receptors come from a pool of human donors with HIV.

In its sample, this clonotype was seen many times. CDR3 sequence (DNA): TGTGCCAGCAGCAAAAGAAGGTTGATTGCTGGAAACACCATATATTTT. Translation: CASSKRRLIAGNTIYF. The chain is built from TRBV7-4 and TRBJ1-3; D is unresolved. CDR1 and CDR2 (germline): SGHVT, SQSDAQ. V was shortened by 5 bases and J by 2 bases, with 16 bases between the two germline ends. This CDR3 has 16 residues.

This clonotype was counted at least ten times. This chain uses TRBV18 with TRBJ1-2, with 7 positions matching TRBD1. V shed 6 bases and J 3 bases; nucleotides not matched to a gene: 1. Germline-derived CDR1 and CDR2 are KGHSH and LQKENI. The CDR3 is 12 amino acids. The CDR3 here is CASSTGDYGYTF. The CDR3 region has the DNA TGTGCCAGCTCCACAGGGGACTATGGCTACACCTTC. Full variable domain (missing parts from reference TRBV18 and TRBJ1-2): NAGVMQNPRHLVRRRGQEARLRCSPMKGHSHVYWYRQLPEEGLKFMVYLQKENIIDESGMPKERFSAEFPKEGPSILRIQQVVRGDSAAYFCASSTGDYGYTFGSGTRLTVV.

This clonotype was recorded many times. CDR3 nucleotides: TGTGCCAGCAGCCAGTGGCTAGCGGGGATCTACGAGCAGTACTTC. Protein sequence: CASSQWLAGIYEQYF. The V and J genes are TRBV4-2 and TRBJ2-7, with 9 nucleotides matching TRBD2. The trim removed 3 bases at V and 3 bases at J, leaving 6 bases unmatched. This CDR3 is 15 amino acids long. Germline-derived CDR1 and CDR2 are LGHNA and YNFKEQ.

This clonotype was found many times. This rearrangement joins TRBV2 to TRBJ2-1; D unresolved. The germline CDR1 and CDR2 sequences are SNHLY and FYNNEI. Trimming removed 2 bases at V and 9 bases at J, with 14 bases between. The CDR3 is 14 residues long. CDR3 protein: CASSEWASPGEQFF. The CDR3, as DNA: TGTGCCAGCAGTGAATGGGCCTCGCCGGGTGAGCAGTTCTTC.

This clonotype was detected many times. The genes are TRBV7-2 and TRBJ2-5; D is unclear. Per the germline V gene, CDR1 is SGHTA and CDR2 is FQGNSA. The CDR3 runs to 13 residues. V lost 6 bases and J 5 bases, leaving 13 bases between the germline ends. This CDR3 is CASSDGRRETQYF. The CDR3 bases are TGTGCCAGCAGTGACGGAAGGCGGGAGACCCAGTACTTC.

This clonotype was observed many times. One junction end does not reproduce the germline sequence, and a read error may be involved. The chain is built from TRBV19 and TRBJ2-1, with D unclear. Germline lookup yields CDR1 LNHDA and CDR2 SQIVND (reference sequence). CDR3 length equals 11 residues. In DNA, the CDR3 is TGTGCCAGCAGTACGATGGCTGAGCAGTTCTTC. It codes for CASSTMAEQFF.

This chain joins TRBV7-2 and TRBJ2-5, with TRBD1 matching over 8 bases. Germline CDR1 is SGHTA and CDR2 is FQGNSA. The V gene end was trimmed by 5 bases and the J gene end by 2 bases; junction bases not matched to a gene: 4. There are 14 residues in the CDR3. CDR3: CASSPRQGQETQYF. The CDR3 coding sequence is TGTGCCAGCAGCCCCCGACAGGGGCAAGAGACCCAGTACTTC. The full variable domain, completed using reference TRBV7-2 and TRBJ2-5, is GAGVSQSPSNKVTEKGKDVELRCDPISGHTALYWYRQSLGQGLEFLIYFQGNSAPDKSGLPSDRFSAERTGGSVSTLTIQRTQQEDSAVYLCASSPRQGQETQYFGPGTRLLVL.

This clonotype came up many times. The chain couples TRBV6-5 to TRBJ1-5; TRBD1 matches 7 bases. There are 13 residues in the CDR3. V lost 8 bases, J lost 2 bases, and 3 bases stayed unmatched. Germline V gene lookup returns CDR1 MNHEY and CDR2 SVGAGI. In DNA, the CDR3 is TGTGCCAGCGGTGGGACAGGCAATCAGCCCCAGCATTTT. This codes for CASGGTGNQPQHF.

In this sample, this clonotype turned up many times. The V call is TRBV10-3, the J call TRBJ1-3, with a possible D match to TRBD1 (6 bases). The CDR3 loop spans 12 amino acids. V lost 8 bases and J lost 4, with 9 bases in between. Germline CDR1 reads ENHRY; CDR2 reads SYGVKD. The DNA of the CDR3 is TGTGCCATCCGGGGGCCCGGAAACACCATATATTTT. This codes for CAIRGPGNTIYF.

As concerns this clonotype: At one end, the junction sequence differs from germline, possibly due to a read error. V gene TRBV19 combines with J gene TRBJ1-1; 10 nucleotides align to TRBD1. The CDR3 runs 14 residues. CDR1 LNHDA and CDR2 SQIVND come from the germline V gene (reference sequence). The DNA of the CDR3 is TGTGCCAGCAGTATTGACAGGGGGCACACAGAAGTCTTCTTT. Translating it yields CASSIDRGHTEVFF.

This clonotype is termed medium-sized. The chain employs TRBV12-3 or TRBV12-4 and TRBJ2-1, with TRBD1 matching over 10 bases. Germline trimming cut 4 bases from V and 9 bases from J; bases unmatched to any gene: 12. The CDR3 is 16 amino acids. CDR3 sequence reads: CASSWGQGNNYAEQFF. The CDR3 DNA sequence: TGTGCCAGCAGTTGGGGACAGGGGAATAACTATGCTGAGCAGTTCTTC.

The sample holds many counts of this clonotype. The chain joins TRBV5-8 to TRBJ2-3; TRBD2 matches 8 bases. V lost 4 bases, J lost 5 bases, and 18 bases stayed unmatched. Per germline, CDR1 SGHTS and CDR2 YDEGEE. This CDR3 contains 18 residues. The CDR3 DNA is TGTGCCAGCAGCATACTGCTGCGGGGGGACAAAGGAGGAGATACGCAGTATTTT. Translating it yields CASSILLRGDKGGDTQYF.

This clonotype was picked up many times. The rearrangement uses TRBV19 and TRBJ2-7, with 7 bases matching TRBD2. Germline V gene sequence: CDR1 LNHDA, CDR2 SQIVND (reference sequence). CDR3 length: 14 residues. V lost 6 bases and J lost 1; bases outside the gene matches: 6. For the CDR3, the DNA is TGTGCCAGTAGCCAACTAGCGCAGTCCTACGAGCAGTACTTC. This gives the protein CASSQLAQSYEQYF.

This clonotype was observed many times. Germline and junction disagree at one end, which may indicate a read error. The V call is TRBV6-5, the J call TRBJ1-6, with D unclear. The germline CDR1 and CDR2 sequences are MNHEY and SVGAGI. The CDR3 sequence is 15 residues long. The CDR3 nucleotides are TGTGCCAGCAGTGTACAGAATTCCTATAATTCGCCCCTCTACTTT. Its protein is CASSVQNSYNSPLYF.

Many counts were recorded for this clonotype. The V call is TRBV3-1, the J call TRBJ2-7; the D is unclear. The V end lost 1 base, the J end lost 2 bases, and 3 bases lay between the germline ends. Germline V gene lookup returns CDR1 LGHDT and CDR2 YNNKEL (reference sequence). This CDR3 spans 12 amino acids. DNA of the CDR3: TGTGCCAGCAGCCAAGTCACCTACGAGCAGTACTTC. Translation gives CASSQVTYEQYF.

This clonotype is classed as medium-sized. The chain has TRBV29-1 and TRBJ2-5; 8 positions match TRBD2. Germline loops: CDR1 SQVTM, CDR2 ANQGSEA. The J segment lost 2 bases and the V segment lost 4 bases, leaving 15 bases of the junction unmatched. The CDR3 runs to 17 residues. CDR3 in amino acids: CSVGDVAGKQRQETQYF. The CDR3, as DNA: TGCAGCGTTGGGGATGTAGCGGGGAAGCAACGTCAAGAGACCCAGTACTTC.

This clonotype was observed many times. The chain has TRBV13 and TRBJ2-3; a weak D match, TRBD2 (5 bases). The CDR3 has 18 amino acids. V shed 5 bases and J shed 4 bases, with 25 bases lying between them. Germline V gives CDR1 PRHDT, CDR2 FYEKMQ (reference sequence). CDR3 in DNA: TGTGCCAGCAGCCCCGCCGGGGAGCACGTTTGGTCCGCAGATACGCAGTATTTT. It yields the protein CASSPAGEHVWSADTQYF.

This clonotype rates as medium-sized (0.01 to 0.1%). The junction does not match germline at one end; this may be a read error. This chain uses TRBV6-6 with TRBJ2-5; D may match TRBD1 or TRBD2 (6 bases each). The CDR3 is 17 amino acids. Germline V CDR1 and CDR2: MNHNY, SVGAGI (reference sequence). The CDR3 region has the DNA TGTGCCAGCGGTGATGCACAGCACTGGGGGGCGCAAGACACCCAGTACTTT. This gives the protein CASGDAQHWGAQDTQYF.

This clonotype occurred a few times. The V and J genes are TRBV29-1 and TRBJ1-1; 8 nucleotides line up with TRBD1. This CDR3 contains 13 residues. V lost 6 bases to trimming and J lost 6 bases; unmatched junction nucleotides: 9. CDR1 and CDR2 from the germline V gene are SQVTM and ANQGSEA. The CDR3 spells CSVVRQGSAEAFF. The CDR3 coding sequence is TGCAGCGTCGTTCGACAGGGGAGTGCTGAAGCTTTCTTT.

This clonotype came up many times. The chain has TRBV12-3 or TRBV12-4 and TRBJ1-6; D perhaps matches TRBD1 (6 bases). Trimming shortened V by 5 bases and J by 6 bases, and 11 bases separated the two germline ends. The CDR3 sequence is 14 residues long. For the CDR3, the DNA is TGTGCCAGCAGTAACAGGGTTACTAATTCACCCCTCCACTTT. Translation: CASSNRVTNSPLHF.

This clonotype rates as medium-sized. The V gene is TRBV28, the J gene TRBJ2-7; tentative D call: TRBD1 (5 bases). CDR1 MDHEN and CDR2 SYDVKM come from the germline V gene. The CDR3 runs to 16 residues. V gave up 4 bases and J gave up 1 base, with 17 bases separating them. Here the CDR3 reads CASSWSWGARSYEQYF. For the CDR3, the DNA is TGTGCCAGCAGTTGGAGTTGGGGCGCCCGATCCTACGAGCAGTACTTC.

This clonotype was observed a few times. CDR3 loop: CASSTGQVPTSTDTQYF. CDR3 in DNA: TGTGCCAGCAGTACGGGCCAGGTCCCCACTAGCACAGATACGCAGTATTTT. This sequence joins TRBV27 and TRBJ2-3; D call uncertain. CDR1 and CDR2 from the germline V gene are MNHEY and SMNVEV (reference sequence). The V gene lost 5 bases and the J gene lost 0 bases, with 18 bases spanning the gap. The CDR3 consists of 17 residues.

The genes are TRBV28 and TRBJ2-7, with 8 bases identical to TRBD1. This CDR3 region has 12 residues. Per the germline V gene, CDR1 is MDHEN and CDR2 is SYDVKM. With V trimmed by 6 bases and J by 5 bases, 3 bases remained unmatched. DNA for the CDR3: TGTGCCAGCAGGACAGGGGCCAACGAGCAGTACTTC. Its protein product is CASRTGANEQYF.

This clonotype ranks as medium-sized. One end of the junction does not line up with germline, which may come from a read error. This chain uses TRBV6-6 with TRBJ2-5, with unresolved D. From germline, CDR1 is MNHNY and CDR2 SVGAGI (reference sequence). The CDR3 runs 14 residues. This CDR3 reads CASGDPFNQDTQYF. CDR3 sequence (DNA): TGTGCCAGCGGTGATCCATTTAACCAAGACACCCAGTACTTT.